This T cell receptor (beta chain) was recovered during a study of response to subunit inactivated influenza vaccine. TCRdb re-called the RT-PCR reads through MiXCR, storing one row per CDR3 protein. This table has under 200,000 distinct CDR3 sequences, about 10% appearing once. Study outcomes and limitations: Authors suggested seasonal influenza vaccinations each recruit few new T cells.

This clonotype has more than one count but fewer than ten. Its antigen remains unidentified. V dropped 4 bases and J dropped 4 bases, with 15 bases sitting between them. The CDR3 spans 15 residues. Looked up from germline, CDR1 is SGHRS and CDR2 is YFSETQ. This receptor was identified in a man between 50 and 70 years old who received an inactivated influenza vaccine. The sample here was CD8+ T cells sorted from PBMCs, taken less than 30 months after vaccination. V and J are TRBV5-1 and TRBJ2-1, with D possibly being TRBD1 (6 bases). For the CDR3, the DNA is TGCGCCAGCAGCCCAACCGGGACACGGTACAATGAGCAGTTCTTC. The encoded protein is CASSPTGTRYNEQFF.